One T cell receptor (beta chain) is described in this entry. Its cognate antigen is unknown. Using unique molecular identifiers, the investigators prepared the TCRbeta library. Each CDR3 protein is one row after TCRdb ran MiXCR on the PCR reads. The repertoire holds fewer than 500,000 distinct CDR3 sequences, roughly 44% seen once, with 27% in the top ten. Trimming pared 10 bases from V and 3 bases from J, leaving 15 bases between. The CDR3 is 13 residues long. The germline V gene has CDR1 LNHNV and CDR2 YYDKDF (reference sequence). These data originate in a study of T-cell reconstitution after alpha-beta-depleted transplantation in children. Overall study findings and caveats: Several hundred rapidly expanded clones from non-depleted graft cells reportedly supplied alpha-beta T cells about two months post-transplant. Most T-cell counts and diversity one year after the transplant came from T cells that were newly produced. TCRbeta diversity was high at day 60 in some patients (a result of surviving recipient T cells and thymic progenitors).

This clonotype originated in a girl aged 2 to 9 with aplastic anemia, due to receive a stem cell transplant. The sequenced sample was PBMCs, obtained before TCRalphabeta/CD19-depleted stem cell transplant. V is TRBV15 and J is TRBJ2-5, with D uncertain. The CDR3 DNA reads TGTGCCAGCGGCTCGTGGGCAGAAGAGACCCAGTACTTC. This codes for CASGSWAEETQYF.